Described below is a single T cell receptor beta chain sequence and its context. Its antigen is not identified. The data were taken from a study of regulatory T cells in long-lasting Graves disease. Study-level findings and limits: TCR diversity was lower in persistent than newly diagnosed Graves' disease. Persistent disease was characterized by preferential usage of TRBV28, TRBJ1-2 and TRBJ2-5.

Trimming shortened V by 5 bases and J by 4 bases, and 8 bases separated the two germline ends. The CDR3 runs 13 residues. The TCR beta library used iRepertoire HTBI primers with Arm-PCR amplification of CDR3. TCRdb analysed the multiplex PCR reads with MiXCR anew, one entry per CDR3 protein. Here the sample spans 530,000 or so distinct CDR3 sequences, roughly 13% being singletons. The time point denotes: newly diagnosed GD, antithyroid drugs for less than 3 months. PBMC RNA served as the TCR library source. Another study also made use of these data, one on T cells in Graves' hyperthyroidism and ophthalmopathy. In that study: Uncontrolled infection, other autoimmune disease, pregnancy or lactation disqualified patients from enrolment. The TCR CDR3 was amplified in a first-round RT-PCR using the HTBI primer set.

This receptor was obtained from a man aged 25-45 years with Graves disease. The chain couples TRBV12-3 or TRBV12-4 to TRBJ2-2; D remains unclear. The sequences come from peripheral blood mononuclear cells (PBMCs), collected at new diagnosis, from a patient treated with antithyroid drugs. DNA of the CDR3: TGTGCCAGCAGTCCCCATGCCACCGGGGAGCTGTTTTTT. Protein product: CASSPHATGELFF.